This T cell receptor (beta chain) originates from a study of T cells after yellow fever vaccination. Trimming cost V 0 bases and J 0 bases; bases outside gene matches: 10. Germline-derived CDR1 and CDR2 are SGHVS and FQNEAQ. The CDR3 sequence is 18 residues long. TCRdb reprocessed the 5' RACE reads via MiXCR and lists one record per CDR3 protein. The sample lists 170,000 or so distinct CDR3 sequences; approximately 6.2% were seen once. This material consisted of CD4+ T cells sorted from PBMCs, taken on the day of the first yellow fever vaccination. The clonotype originates from a young man who received the YFV17D yellow fever vaccine. The J gene is TRBJ2-7, the V gene TRBV7-8, with 8 bases identical to TRBD1. CDR3 sequence: CASSLAPWTGPNSYEQYF. CDR3 coding DNA: TGTGCCAGCAGCTTAGCCCCCTGGACAGGGCCAAACTCCTACGAGCAGTACTTC.